These T cell receptor beta chains were read from a single sample in a study of early T cells in non-severe SARS-CoV-2 infection. TCRdb ran MiXCR on the 5' RACE reads and lists one entry per CDR3 protein. The sample has more than 90,000 distinct CDR3 sequences, roughly 13% seen once; the top ten hold 2% to 2.5%. The sample taken for sequencing was whole blood. The receptors here all came from an adult who was a healthcare worker with PCR-confirmed SARS-CoV-2 infection or an uninfected control (not recorded which). Both conserved end residues are part of each CDR3. A D gene is named only where the DNA matches it firmly. Expanded clones get a size class; other rows say once, few or many, or leave the size out.

j_call d_call v_call clone_size cdr3_length cdr3_aa cdr3_nt
TRBJ1-5 - TRBV6-5 many 14 CASSYVGVREPQHF TGTGCCAGCAGTTACGTGGGGGTTCGGGAGCCCCAGCATTTT
TRBJ2-5 - TRBV14 - 17 CASSQFPFTGLQETQYF TGTGCCAGCAGCCAATTCCCTTTTACAGGCCTCCAAGAGACCCAGTACTTC
TRBJ2-2 - TRBV6-4 - 13 CASSVMGTGELFF TGTGCCAGCAGTGTCATGGGCACCGGGGAGCTGTTTTTT
TRBJ2-7 TRBD2 TRBV6-2/TRBV6-3 - 16 CASSPQLAGGSYEQYF TGTGCCAGCAGCCCCCAACTAGCGGGGGGCTCCTACGAGCAGTACTTC
TRBJ1-3 - TRBV4-2 few 15 CASSLDLTAENTIYF TGTGCCAGCAGCCTTGACCTTACAGCTGAAAACACCATATATTTT
TRBJ1-2 - TRBV5-8 - 11 CASSPAYGYTF TGTGCCAGCAGCCCCGCTTATGGCTACACCTTC
TRBJ2-7 - TRBV10-3 few 11 CAIGAGDGQYF TGTGCCATCGGGGCTGGGGACGGGCAGTACTTC
TRBJ2-1 - TRBV4-3 few 13 CASSKGGYNEQFF TGCGCCAGCAGCAAAGGGGGGTACAATGAGCAGTTCTTC
TRBJ2-7 - TRBV7-9 many 12 CASSTATYEQYF TGTGCCAGCAGCACGGCAACCTACGAGCAGTACTTC
TRBJ2-5 - TRBV6-5 many 13 CASRRTAGETQYF TGTGCCAGCAGAAGGACAGCTGGGGAGACCCAGTACTTC
TRBJ2-3 - TRBV9 few 15 CASSVAGRSTDTQYF TGTGCCAGCAGCGTAGCGGGGAGAAGCACAGATACGCAGTATTTT
TRBJ1-2 - TRBV29-1 - 13 CSVGTILLRGYTF TGCAGCGTTGGCACAATACTTCTTCGGGGCTACACCTTC
TRBJ1-5 TRBD1 TRBV6-2/TRBV6-3 - 15 CASTTSGQSNQPQHF TGTGCCAGCACCACCTCGGGACAGAGCAATCAGCCCCAGCATTTT
TRBJ2-3 - TRBV2 - 12 CASLVGTDTQYF TGTGCCAGCCTCGTGGGCACAGATACGCAGTATTTT
TRBJ1-5 - TRBV29-1 many 12 CSVGGGSQPQHF TGCAGCGTTGGGGGAGGTAGTCAGCCCCAGCATTTT
TRBJ2-3 - TRBV11-3 - 14 CASSSGRRTDTQYF TGTGCCAGCAGCTCGGGGCGTCGAACAGATACGCAGTATTTT
TRBJ2-1 - TRBV7-6 - 14 CASSAGLDYNEQFF TGTGCCAGCAGCGCGGGACTGGATTACAATGAGCAGTTCTTC
TRBJ2-1 TRBD1 TRBV3-1 many 15 CASSRRTGVTNEQFF TGTGCCAGCAGCCGGCGGACAGGGGTAACAAATGAGCAGTTCTTC
TRBJ2-3 TRBD2 TRBV7-2 few 17 CASSSGLAGNSTDTQYF TGTGCCAGCAGCTCGGGACTAGCGGGGAATAGCACAGATACGCAGTATTTT
TRBJ2-3 - TRBV5-4 few 16 CASSLTESASTDTQYF TGTGCCAGCAGCCTGACAGAATCGGCAAGCACAGATACGCAGTATTTT
TRBJ2-2 - TRBV5-1 many 12 CASSLNTGELFF TGCGCCAGCAGCTTAAACACCGGGGAGCTGTTTTTT
TRBJ2-1 - TRBV5-5 many 12 CASSPPGHEQFF TGTGCCAGCAGCCCCCCCGGGCATGAGCAGTTCTTC
TRBJ1-5 - TRBV4-2 - 12 CASSHSNQPQHF TGTGCCAGCAGCCATAGCAATCAGCCCCAGCATTTT
TRBJ2-5 - TRBV5-4 many 13 CASSLDSGKTQYF TGTGCCAGCAGCTTGGACAGCGGAAAGACCCAGTACTTC
TRBJ2-5 - TRBV6-5 - 16 CASSYSVQGLRETQYF TGTGCCAGCAGTTACTCGGTGCAGGGCTTGAGAGAGACCCAGTACTTC
TRBJ1-1 TRBD1 TRBV19 few 15 CASSGTGGKGTEAFF TGTGCCAGCTCCGGGACAGGGGGCAAAGGCACTGAAGCTTTCTTT
TRBJ1-3 - TRBV10-1 few 12 CAPGDSGNTIYF TGCGCCCCGGGGGACTCTGGAAACACCATATATTTT
TRBJ1-4 TRBD1 TRBV6-2/TRBV6-3 many 14 CASSPTGAGEKLFF TGTGCCAGCAGTCCTACAGGGGCGGGTGAAAAACTGTTTTTT
TRBJ1-2 - TRBV28 - 13 CASSIQQGYGYTF TGTGCCAGCAGTATCCAACAGGGCTATGGCTACACCTTC
TRBJ2-3 TRBD2 TRBV27 - 14 CASGGLADTDAQYF TGTGCCAGCGGAGGACTAGCGGATACAGATGCGCAGTATTTT
TRBJ2-5 - TRBV4-1 - 15 CASSQESVSGETQYF TGCGCCAGCAGCCAAGAGTCGGTATCAGGCGAGACCCAGTACTTC
TRBJ1-4 - TRBV18 - 14 CASSSTGLSEKLFF TGTGCCAGCTCATCGACCGGGCTTTCTGAAAAACTGTTTTTT
TRBJ1-1 - TRBV18 many 14 CASSVDRSKTEAFF TGTGCCAGCTCAGTCGACAGGTCCAAGACTGAAGCTTTCTTT
TRBJ2-1 - TRBV7-2 many 13 CASSLTRGGEQFF TGTGCCAGCAGCTTAACCCGAGGGGGTGAGCAGTTCTTC
TRBJ2-7 - TRBV28 many 14 CASCQTPSSYEQYF TGTGCCAGCTGTCAGACTCCCAGCTCCTACGAGCAGTACTTC
TRBJ1-2 - TRBV20-1 many 15 CSARGNNLGDYGYTF TGCAGTGCCCGGGGGAATAATTTGGGAGACTATGGCTACACCTTC
TRBJ2-7 TRBD2 TRBV4-3 - 15 CASSQETSGSYEQYF TGCGCCAGCAGCCAAGAGACTAGCGGCTCCTACGAGCAGTACTTC
TRBJ2-5 - TRBV20-1 many 14 CSARRGVSQETQYF TGCAGTGCTAGGCGAGGAGTCTCTCAAGAGACCCAGTACTTC
TRBJ2-7 - TRBV6-1 many 14 CASAPSWTAYEQYF TGTGCCAGCGCCCCTAGCTGGACAGCCTACGAGCAGTACTTC
TRBJ1-2 - TRBV19 - 15 CASSPNLGREVGYTF TGTGCCAGTAGCCCGAACCTCGGCAGGGAGGTTGGCTACACCTTC
TRBJ2-4 - TRBV29-1 - 15 CSARVGALAKNIQYF TGCAGCGCGAGGGTGGGGGCCCTAGCCAAAAACATTCAGTACTTC
TRBJ2-7 TRBD2 TRBV28 few 16 CASRRGGLSLWDEQYF TGTGCCAGCAGGCGGGGGGGCCTGAGTCTATGGGACGAGCAGTACTTC